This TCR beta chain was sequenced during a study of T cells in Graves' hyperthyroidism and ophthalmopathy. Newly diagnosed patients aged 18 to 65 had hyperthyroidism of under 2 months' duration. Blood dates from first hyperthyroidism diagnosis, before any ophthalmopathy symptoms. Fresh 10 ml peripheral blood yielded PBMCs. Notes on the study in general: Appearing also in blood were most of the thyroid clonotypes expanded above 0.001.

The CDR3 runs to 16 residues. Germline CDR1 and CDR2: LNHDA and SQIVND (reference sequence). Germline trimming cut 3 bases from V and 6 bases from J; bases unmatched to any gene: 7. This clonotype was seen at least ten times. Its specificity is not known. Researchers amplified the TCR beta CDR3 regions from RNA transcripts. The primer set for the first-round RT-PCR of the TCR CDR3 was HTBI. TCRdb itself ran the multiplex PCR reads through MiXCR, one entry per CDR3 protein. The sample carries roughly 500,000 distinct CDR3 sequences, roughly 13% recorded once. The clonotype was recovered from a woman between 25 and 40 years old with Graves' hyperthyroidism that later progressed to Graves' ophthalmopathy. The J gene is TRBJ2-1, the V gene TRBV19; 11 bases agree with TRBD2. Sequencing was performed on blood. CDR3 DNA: TGTGCCAGTAGTATCGGTAGCGGGAGGGCCTCCAATGAGCAGTTCTTC. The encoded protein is CASSIGSGRASNEQFF.